In this sample, the clone carrying this T cell receptor beta chain turned up a few times. This record belongs to a study of blood T cell repertoires in COVID-19. Study details: The United States, Italy and Spain supplied acute and convalescent COVID-19 samples. Nucleic acid was either cDNA or gDNA, and it came from T cells, B-cell-depleted T cells, or PBMCs.

Germline CDR1 reads KGHSY; CDR2 reads FQNENV. The CDR3 sequence is 15 residues long. V shed 0 bases, J shed 2 bases, and the junction held 4 bases outside the gene matches. Per the original methods: Reference gene primer amplification gave nucleated cell count estimates. The repertoire was sequenced with immunoSEQ multiplex PCR; TCRdb's copy has only in-frame clones and lacks some. V and J calls and clone size come straight from that table; D and trimming were deduced from the DNA. The table lists about 100,000 clones, 60% to 85% of them singletons. This sequence joins TRBV16 and TRBJ2-7, with 7 nucleotides matching TRBD2. Sample: peripheral blood. This sequence originates from a man aged 50 to 60 who had recovered from COVID-19. The CDR3 sequence is CASSQSYGGTYEQYF. CDR3 nucleotide sequence: TGTGCCAGCAGCCAATCATACGGGGGGACCTACGAGCAGTACTTC.